At least ten counts were recorded for the clone carrying this TCR beta chain. Unique molecular identifiers were incorporated when the TCRbeta library was constructed. Via MiXCR, TCRdb re-called the PCR reads, giving one row per CDR3 protein. The sample yields around 200,000 distinct CDR3 sequences, approximately 9.5% seen once. This record belongs to a study of T-cell reconstitution after alpha-beta-depleted transplantation in children. Germline trimming cut 6 bases from V and 2 bases from J; bases unmatched to any gene: 21. From germline, CDR1 is SQVTM and CDR2 ANQGSEA. This CDR3 is 19 amino acids long.

Here the sequenced sample was PBMCs from the stem cell graft donor, taken from the stem cell graft. The source of this sequence is a human donor who donated a stem cell graft to a child with acute lymphoblastic leukemia. V usage is TRBV29-1 and J usage is TRBJ2-3, with 9 bases lining up with TRBD2. The CDR3 reads CSVKGRASGGTLITDTQYF. CDR3 bases: TGCAGCGTCAAAGGACGGGCAAGCGGGGGGACACTTATCACAGATACGCAGTATTTT.